The 26 T cell receptor beta chains listed next were all sequenced from one sample in a study of blood T cell repertoires in COVID-19. Sequenced by immunoSEQ multiplex PCR; TCRdb stores in-frame clones only, minus some. The sample consists of approximately 130,000 clones, around 85% of them appearing once. Input material: peripheral blood. The receptor source for this set is a human donor in a cohort sampled during active COVID-19.

The count of this clone is one. The chain uses TRBV7-6 and TRBJ2-1, with TRBD2 as a possible D gene (6 bases). CDR3 size: 16 residues. Trimming removed 6 bases at V and 0 bases at J, with 15 bases between. CDR1 is SGHVS, CDR2 FNYEAQ, per germline. Written as DNA, the CDR3 is TGTGCCAGCAGTTCGGTAGCGGCGAGCTCCTACAATGAGCAGTTCTTC. Its translation is CASSSVAASSYNEQFF. The whole variable domain, remainder taken from reference TRBV7-6 and TRBJ2-1, is GAGVSQSPRYKVTKRGQDVALRCDPISGHVSLYWYRQALGQGPEFLTYFNYEAQQDKSGLPNDRFSAERPEGSISTLTIQRTEQRDSAMYRCASSSVAASSYNEQFFGPGTRLTVL.

V is TRBV3-1 (or the pseudogene TRBV3-2) and J is TRBJ2-7; TRBD1 matches 7 bases. The V and J ends lost 7 bases and 4 bases, in that order; junction bases with no gene match: 13. Germline CDR1 LGHDT, CDR2 YNNKEL (reference sequence). CDR3 size: 15 residues. The CDR3 spells CASKGGRDRVYEQYF. In DNA, the CDR3 is TGTGCCAGCAAAGGGGGCCGTGACAGGGTTTACGAGCAGTACTTC.

The DNA for the CDR3 is TGCAGTGCTAGTGGGGCCACTGAAGCTTTCTTT. The encoded protein is CSASGATEAFF. J is TRBJ1-1 and V is TRBV20-1, with a tentative D call TRBD1 (5 bases). Germline values: CDR1 DFQATT, CDR2 SNEGSKA (reference sequence). Trimming took off 3 bases at V and 4 bases at J, with 6 bases between the two ends. The CDR3 contains 11 residues.

This sequence joins TRBV6-5 and TRBJ2-1; 10 positions match TRBD1. The germline CDR1 and CDR2 sequences are MNHEY and SVGAGI. Trimming at V came to 2 bases and at J to 6 bases, leaving 7 bases not matched to a gene. The CDR3 covers 16 residues. The CDR3 sequence is CASSYLQTGGINEQFF. The CDR3 DNA is TGTGCCAGCAGTTACCTCCAGACAGGGGGCATCAATGAGCAGTTCTTC.

This rearrangement joins TRBV12-3 or TRBV12-4 to TRBJ1-2; TRBD1 agrees at 8 bases. Trimming at V came to 4 bases and at J to 5 bases, leaving 0 bases not matched to a gene. This CDR3 has 12 residues. The CDR3 DNA follows: TGTGCCAGCAGTTGGACAGGGTATGGCTACACCTTC. Translated: CASSWTGYGYTF.

This chain uses TRBV24-1 with TRBJ2-4; a weak D match, TRBD2 (6 bases). The CDR3 loop spans 22 amino acids. Germline V lookup: CDR1 KGHDR, CDR2 SFDVKD. Trimming shortened V by 4 bases and J by 1 base, and 31 bases separated the two germline ends. The CDR3 region has the DNA TGTGCCACCAGTGAGGAGGGCCCGAGGGGCGGAGCGTTCGTGGGGGCCAAAAACATTCAGTACTTC. This gives the protein CATSEEGPRGGAFVGAKNIQYF.

This sequence joins TRBV18 and TRBJ1-4; 11 bases are a match to TRBD1. The CDR3 sequence is 15 residues long. Per the germline V gene, CDR1 is KGHSH and CDR2 is LQKENI. Trimming at V came to 3 bases and at J to 6 bases, leaving 3 bases not matched to a gene. This chain's CDR3 is CASSPKDRGHEKLFF. The CDR3 nucleotides are TGTGCCAGCTCACCGAAGGACAGGGGGCATGAAAAACTGTTTTTT.

The chain recombines TRBV5-6 with TRBJ2-7, with 10 positions matching TRBD2. The germline CDR1 and CDR2 sequences are SGHDT and YYEEEE. V was clipped by 4 bases and J by 2 bases; unmatched bases: 6. This CDR3 is 15 amino acids long. CDR3 loop: CASSRLAGATYEQYF. The CDR3 bases are TGTGCCAGCAGCCGCCTAGCGGGGGCAACCTACGAGCAGTACTTC. The variable domain in full, with the rest retrieved from reference TRBV5-6 and TRBJ2-7, is DAGVTQSPTHLIKTRGQQVTLRCSPKSGHDTVSWYQQALGQGPQFIFQYYEEEERQRGNFPDRFSGHQFPNYSSELNVNALLLGDSALYLCASSRLAGATYEQYFGPGTRLTVT.

The count of this clone is one. The chain's CDR3 is CASSPAGDEQYF. The CDR3 DNA sequence: TGTGCCAGTAGTCCAGCGGGGGACGAGCAGTACTTC. The V and J genes are TRBV19 and TRBJ2-7, with 8 positions matching TRBD2. V lost 5 bases to trimming and J lost 5 bases; unmatched junction nucleotides: 2. In germline, CDR1 is LNHDA, CDR2 SQIVND (reference sequence). The CDR3 is made up of 12 amino acids.

V usage is TRBV4-1 and J usage is TRBJ2-1, with a weak D call TRBD2 (7 bases). CDR3 length equals 19 residues. Trimming pared 2 bases from V and 0 bases from J, leaving 20 bases between. Germline CDR1 MGHRA, CDR2 YSYEKL. This CDR3 is CASSQLDSRAGPSYNEQFF. The CDR3 DNA reads as TGCGCCAGCAGCCAACTGGACAGTCGAGCGGGACCCTCCTACAATGAGCAGTTCTTC.

CDR3 amino acids: CASSQGRGANRELFF. The CDR3 DNA is TGTGCCAGCAGCCAGGGGAGGGGGGCAAATCGGGAGCTGTTTTTT. The rearrangement links TRBV11-2 to TRBJ2-2, with TRBD2 as a possible D gene (7 bases). Germline CDR1 reads SGHAT; CDR2 reads FQNNGV. This CDR3 has 15 residues. Trimming stripped 5 bases from V and 9 bases from J, with 19 bases between.

Ten or more counts support this clone. V usage is TRBV7-9 and J usage is TRBJ2-1; 7 bases match TRBD2. This CDR3 is 19 amino acids long. V lost 5 bases, J lost 0 bases, and 16 bases stayed unmatched. CDR1 SEHNR and CDR2 FQNEAQ come from the germline V gene (reference sequence). The CDR3 sequence: CASSHERLAVLSSYNEQFF. In nucleotides, the CDR3 is TGTGCCAGCAGCCACGAGAGGCTAGCGGTCCTCAGCTCCTACAATGAGCAGTTCTTC. Complete variable domain (other parts from reference TRBV7-9 and TRBJ2-1): DTGVSQNPRHKITKRGQNVTFRCDPISEHNRLYWYRQTLGQGPEFLTYFQNEAQLEKSRLLSDRFSAERPKGSFSTLEIQRTEQGDSAMYLCASSHERLAVLSSYNEQFFGPGTRLTVL.

This clone was seen only once. The chain combines TRBV21-1 with TRBJ1-2. TRBV21-1 is designated a pseudogene. This CDR3 has 12 residues. The CDR3 protein is CASRAGRNGYTF. The CDR3 DNA is TGTGCCAGCAGGGCGGGCAGGAATGGCTACACCTTC.

This clone has only a few counts. The chain uses TRBV30 and TRBJ1-5, with a possible D match to TRBD1 (5 bases). In germline, CDR1 is GTSNPN, CDR2 SVGIG (reference sequence). There are 15 residues in the CDR3. V was shortened by 2 bases and J by 2 bases, with 13 bases between the two germline ends. In nucleotides, the CDR3 is TGTGCCTGGAGTCGGGGGAGCAGGCGCAATCAGCCCCAGCATTTT. This codes for CAWSRGSRRNQPQHF.

The chain joins TRBV6-6 to TRBJ1-1; no firm D call. Germline V gene sequence: CDR1 MNHNY, CDR2 SVGAGI (reference sequence). Trimming took off 2 bases at V and 5 bases at J, with 15 bases between the two ends. This CDR3 spans 15 amino acids. In DNA, the CDR3 is TGTGCCAGCAGTTACAACGACGGCGGAGGGACTGAAGCTTTCTTT. Protein sequence: CASSYNDGGGTEAFF.

This chain joins TRBV5-6 and TRBJ2-2; D might be TRBD2 (6 bases). Trimming took off 5 bases at V and 6 bases at J, with 8 bases between the two ends. The CDR3 extends over 12 amino acids. Germline V lookup: CDR1 SGHDT, CDR2 YYEEEE. CDR3 sequence (DNA): TGTGCCAGCAGGCGGGGTCCCGGGGAGCTGTTTTTT. Translating it yields CASRRGPGELFF.

For the CDR3, the DNA is TGCGCCAGCAGCGATATAGCGGGAGTCTCAGATACGCAGTATTTT. This codes for CASSDIAGVSDTQYF. V and J are TRBV10-2 and TRBJ2-3, with 9 bases matching TRBD2. The CDR3 extends over 15 amino acids. CDR1 and CDR2 (germline): WSHSY, SAAADI. J gave up 4 bases and V 6 bases, and 8 bases lay outside the gene matches.

The chain is built from TRBV9 and TRBJ2-7; TRBD1 matches at 10 bases. Germline V gene lookup returns CDR1 SGDLS and CDR2 YYNGEE. The CDR3 is 17 residues long. V shed 4 bases and J 6 bases; nucleotides not matched to a gene: 16. CDR3 DNA sequence: TGTGCCAGCAGCCTCGATCCGGGACAGGGGCCGATAGGCGAGCAGTACTTC. Protein product: CASSLDPGQGPIGEQYF.

The chain couples TRBV7-9 to TRBJ1-5, with TRBD1 as a possible D gene (6 bases). V lost 6 bases, J lost 4 bases, and 13 bases lay in between. This CDR3 has 14 residues. Germline values: CDR1 SEHNR, CDR2 FQNEAQ (reference sequence). The CDR3 nucleotides are TGTGCCAGCAGACCACAGGGACGGAATCAGCCCCAGCATTTT. It encodes CASRPQGRNQPQHF.

The J gene is TRBJ1-1, the V gene TRBV24-1, with 9 bases matching TRBD1. Germline trimming cut 9 bases from V and 0 bases from J; bases unmatched to any gene: 10. The CDR3 runs to 16 residues. The germline CDR1 and CDR2 sequences are KGHDR and SFDVKD. The DNA of the CDR3 is TGTGCCACCCCGGACAGGGGCGCATTTTTGAACACTGAAGCTTTCTTT. This gives the protein CATPDRGAFLNTEAFF.

This rearrangement joins TRBV27 to TRBJ2-7; D possibly corresponds to TRBD1 (6 bases). Germline V gene sequence: CDR1 MNHEY, CDR2 SMNVEV (reference sequence). The germline V and J ends were trimmed by 6 bases and 8 bases, with 23 bases remaining between them. CDR3 length: 15 amino acids. CDR3 region: CASRIGTSLISKQYF. The CDR3 coding sequence is TGTGCCAGCAGGATTGGGACATCCTTAATAAGTAAGCAGTACTTC.

This clone was recorded a few times. The rearrangement joins TRBV10-1 to TRBJ2-2; D possibly corresponds to TRBD1 (6 bases). Germline CDR1 and CDR2: WNHNN and SYGVQD (reference sequence). There are 14 residues in the CDR3. With 6 bases removed from V and 2 bases from J, the gap between germline ends came to 10 bases. This chain's CDR3 is CASSKTGNTGELFF. CDR3 nucleotide sequence: TGCGCCAGCAGCAAGACAGGAAACACCGGGGAGCTGTTTTTT.

The chain uses TRBV2 and TRBJ2-5; D gene unclear. The V and J ends lost 6 bases and 2 bases respectively, with 13 bases between them. Germline-derived CDR1 and CDR2 are SNHLY and FYNNEI. The CDR3 consists of 14 residues. The CDR3 spells CASSLSTNQETQYF. The CDR3 nucleotides read TGTGCCAGCAGCCTTTCGACAAATCAAGAGACCCAGTACTTC.

CDR3 in amino acids: CASSLLRTGGYNEQFF. The CDR3 bases are TGTGCCAGCAGCTTACTGAGGACAGGGGGGTACAATGAGCAGTTCTTC. The gene calls are TRBV11-3 and TRBJ2-1; 10 nucleotides match TRBD1. The ends lost 2 bases at V and 4 bases at J; junction bases unmatched: 5. Germline CDR1 is SGHNT and CDR2 is YENEEA. The CDR3 sequence is 16 residues long.

The chain combines TRBV11-3 with TRBJ2-1; 15 bases are shared with TRBD2. The CDR3 is 16 amino acids. Germline values: CDR1 SGHNT, CDR2 YENEEA. V lost 4 bases, J lost 3 bases, and 1 base stayed unmatched. CDR3 in amino acids: CASSSGLAGGYNEQFF. The CDR3 DNA follows: TGTGCCAGCAGCTCGGGACTAGCGGGAGGCTACAATGAGCAGTTCTTC.

The chain has TRBV24-1 and TRBJ2-5; TRBD2 matches at 14 bases. CDR3 length: 15 amino acids. The ends lost 9 bases at V and 5 bases at J; junction bases unmatched: 7. Germline V CDR1 and CDR2: KGHDR, SFDVKD. The CDR3 nucleotides read TGTGCCACCGGGGGACTAGCGGGAGCTGACGAGACCCAGTACTTC. It specifies CATGGLAGADETQYF.